A selection of T cell receptor beta chains follows, all from one sample in a study of shared clonotypes between healthy human individuals. TCRdb's table, derived via immunoSEQ multiplex PCR, lists solely in-frame clones and lacks some. The sample yields 650,000 to 750,000 clones, about 78% seen once. The specimen was memory CD4+ T cells sorted from blood. The receptors originated from a woman in her 30s in good health. CDR3s include the opening cysteine and the closing phenylalanine or tryptophan. Each record gives: V gene, J gene, CDR3 protein.

TRBV5-1	TRBJ2-1	CASSLSLAGMNEQFF
TRBV18	TRBJ2-7	CASGQDSYEQYF
TRBV19	TRBJ2-1	CAREVDREGGGEQFF
TRBV30	TRBJ2-7	CAWSDSSYEQYF
TRBV28	TRBJ1-4	CATHEQGSTNEKLFF
TRBV10-3	TRBJ2-6	CAIRSGQGPLSGANVLTF
TRBV7-9	TRBJ2-7	CASSLLAGVEQYF
TRBV29-1	TRBJ1-1	CSARASRNTEAFF
TRBV28	TRBJ2-1	CASSDLAGGPNEQFF
TRBV6-6	TRBJ1-1	CASSSPGEAFF
TRBV6-1	TRBJ1-2	CASSAHTEARWGYTF
TRBV5-6	TRBJ2-3	CASSQTSGSPTDTQYF
TRBV5-1	TRBJ2-7	CASTGVYEQYF
TRBV7-9	TRBJ1-4	CASSLGQGGEKLFF
TRBV4-1	TRBJ1-1	CASSQGLLGTEAFF
TRBV6-6	TRBJ1-5	CASSYSTANNQPQHF
TRBV28	TRBJ2-3	CASRGQRGTDTQYF
TRBV18	TRBJ2-1	CASSLLRLAGGPHEQFF
TRBV10-3	TRBJ2-5	CAISEWVQETQYF
TRBV13	TRBJ2-7	CASSFNRNEQYF
TRBV2	TRBJ2-7	CASNYLLARGPTSYEQYF
TRBV5-1	TRBJ2-1	CASRKAGQGHEQFF
TRBV28	TRBJ2-3	CASSLVEASADTQYF
TRBV21-1	TRBJ2-7	CASSKAPGPEVELYEQYF
TRBV11-2	TRBJ2-6	CASSFQGSGANVLTF
TRBV28	TRBJ1-4	CASSWTGYNEKLFF
TRBV7-2	TRBJ2-7	CASSLDPGRRYEQYF
TRBV28	TRBJ2-7	CASSFQHGGYEQYF
TRBV6-5	TRBJ2-5	CASSLTGDGTQYF
TRBV6-5	TRBJ2-7	CASSLAGRDDYEQYF
TRBV28	TRBJ2-3	CASSLGDRSTTW
TRBV10-2	TRBJ1-5	CASSESLRGYSNQPQHF
TRBV9	TRBJ2-3	CASSTGTSGSLDTQYF
TRBV7-9	TRBJ2-7	CASSLGVGGPYYEQYF
TRBV28	TRBJ1-2	CASSSSTTGRSYTF
TRBV11-3	TRBJ2-2	CASSLVSSGSGGELFF
TRBV5-1	TRBJ1-1	CASSLGEEGGLAFF
TRBV29-1	TRBJ2-3	CSVEDGSDTQYF
TRBV10-3	TRBJ1-1	CAISDGGPRNTEAFF
TRBV7-6	TRBJ2-7	CASSSAGAGYEQYF
TRBV9	TRBJ1-1	CASSDRQGRGAFF
TRBV30	TRBJ1-2	CAWRIGGGYTF
TRBV19	TRBJ2-1	CASRPGQGNEQFF
TRBV7-2	TRBJ1-5	CASSPFSGGGQPQHF
TRBV30	TRBJ2-7	CAWRAAIEQYF